The 20 T cell receptor beta chains below were found in one sample sequenced in a study of T-cell reconstitution after alpha-beta-depleted transplantation in children (dated by TCRdb to 2015 to 2016). The library was built by means of PCR. Reads for this sample came from an Illumina HiSeq 2500. TCR library preparation used molecular barcoding, with unique molecular identifiers applied to normalize quantification of the TCRbeta repertoire. The public sequencing data were trimmed at Q25 with fastp and processed into clonotypes with MiXCR by TCRdb, which kept only in-frame beta chains. Here each entry gathers all rows of one CDR3 protein and keeps the most common genes and DNA. This sample holds nearly 550,000 distinct CDR3 sequences; approximately 20% were observed only once. 3.3% of the sample goes to the ten largest clones. Sequenced material: PBMCs from the stem cell graft donor, taken from the stem cell graft. The receptor source for this set is a human donor who donated a stem cell graft to a child with acute lymphoblastic leukemia.

This chain joins TRBV27 and TRBJ1-1, with D unresolved. Trimming took off 2 bases at V and 0 bases at J, with 4 bases between the two ends. Germline lookup yields CDR1 MNHEY and CDR2 SMNVEV (reference sequence). The CDR3 is 13 amino acids. CDR3 residues: CASSLKVNTEAFF. The CDR3 DNA sequence: TGTGCCAGCAGTTTAAAGGTGAACACTGAAGCTTTCTTT.

This clonotype turned up a few times. The V and J genes are TRBV7-9 and TRBJ2-1, with TRBD2 identical over 8 bases. Trimming cost V 3 bases and J 3 bases; bases outside gene matches: 4. The germline V gene has CDR1 SEHNR and CDR2 FQNEAQ (reference sequence). The CDR3 covers 15 residues. The CDR3 is CASSFSGIDYNEQFF. The CDR3, as DNA: TGTGCCAGCAGCTTTAGCGGGATTGACTACAATGAGCAGTTCTTC.

Only a few counts were recorded for this clonotype. The rearrangement links TRBV4-1 to TRBJ1-3; no clear D gene. The CDR3 length is 16 residues. Trimming shortened V by 0 bases and J by 4 bases, and 13 bases separated the two germline ends. CDR1 and CDR2 (germline): MGHRA, YSYEKL. The CDR3 coding sequence is TGCGCCAGCAGCCAAGACTACGAGGTTTACGGAAACACCATATATTTT. Protein: CASSQDYEVYGNTIYF.

The chain recombines TRBV12-3 or TRBV12-4 with TRBJ1-1, with D hard to call. CDR3 length equals 14 residues. The V and J ends lost 6 bases and 0 bases respectively, with 11 bases between them. CDR3 region: CASRLMHLNTEAFF. The CDR3, as DNA: TGTGCCAGCAGGCTCATGCACTTGAACACTGAAGCTTTCTTT.

This clonotype was seen only a few times. V gene TRBV5-1 combines with J gene TRBJ2-7; 7 nucleotides line up with TRBD1. This CDR3 region has 15 residues. The junction had 7 bases not matched to a gene; V was cut back by 4 bases and J by 0 bases. Germline assignment: CDR1 SGHRS and CDR2 YFSETQ. The CDR3 protein is CASSGGWDSSYEQYF. The CDR3 DNA follows: TGCGCCAGCAGCGGAGGCTGGGACAGCTCCTACGAGCAGTACTTC.

In this sample, this clonotype turned up a few times. The CDR3 loop is CASSVDGSTGELFF. The CDR3 DNA reads TGTGCCAGCAGCGTAGACGGGAGCACCGGGGAGCTGTTTTTT. V and J are TRBV9 and TRBJ2-2; the D gene is possibly TRBD2 (6 bases). Trimming shortened V by 0 bases and J by 4 bases, and 7 bases separated the two germline ends. Germline loops: CDR1 SGDLS, CDR2 YYNGEE. This CDR3 region has 14 residues.

This clonotype was found a few times. This sequence joins TRBV27 and TRBJ2-7; the D is unclear. Germline V gene sequence: CDR1 MNHEY, CDR2 SMNVEV (reference sequence). The V and J ends lost 2 bases and 0 bases respectively, with 5 bases between them. The CDR3 has 13 residues. The CDR3 is CASSLTFSYEQYF. The CDR3 DNA is TGTGCCAGCAGTTTAACATTCTCCTACGAGCAGTACTTC.

This clonotype was seen only a few times. The J gene is TRBJ1-5, the V gene TRBV20-1; D gene unclear. Germline V gives CDR1 DFQATT, CDR2 SNEGSKA (reference sequence). The CDR3 contains 18 residues. Trimming stripped 2 bases from V and 0 bases from J, with 20 bases between. The chain's CDR3 is CSARPRRGSAYSNQPQHF. As DNA, the CDR3 is TGCAGTGCTAGACCCAGACGAGGGTCAGCTTATAGCAATCAGCCCCAGCATTTT.

The gene calls are TRBV19 and TRBJ1-1; no firm D call. The V gene's germline CDR1 is LNHDA and CDR2 SQIVND (reference sequence). This CDR3 spans 14 amino acids. V lost 4 bases, J lost 1 base, and 10 bases lay in between. The CDR3 DNA reads TGTGCCAGTAGTAGCATTTTCCCGAACACTGAAGCTTTCTTT. It codes for CASSSIFPNTEAFF.

The chain uses TRBV5-1 and TRBJ2-7, with TRBD2 matching over 11 bases. Germline loops: CDR1 SGHRS, CDR2 YFSETQ. The CDR3 sequence is 16 residues long. With V trimmed by 0 bases and J by 3 bases, 5 bases remained unmatched. In nucleotides, the CDR3 is TGCGCCAGCAGCTTGGGCACTAGCGGGAGAATCTACGAGCAGTACTTC. This codes for CASSLGTSGRIYEQYF.

V usage is TRBV21-1 and J usage is TRBJ2-7; the D call in the table, TRBD1, was not verified against the DNA. TRBV21-1 is a pseudogene. The CDR3 contains 16 residues. The CDR3 DNA is TGTGCCAGCTCAAAGCCTCGGGACAGGGCAAAATACGAGCAGTACTTC. The encoded protein is CASSKPRDRAKYEQYF.

This clonotype was recorded a few times. This chain connects TRBV27 to TRBJ1-3, with 10 positions matching TRBD1. The CDR3 length is 17 residues. Germline assignment: CDR1 MNHEY and CDR2 SMNVEV (reference sequence). V gave up 5 bases and J gave up 0 bases; unmatched junction bases: 7. CDR3 in DNA: TGTGCCAGCAGTACCACGACAGGGGGCAGCTCTGGAAACACCATATATTTT. Translated, it gives CASSTTTGGSSGNTIYF.

The gene calls are TRBV27 and TRBJ1-3; perhaps TRBD1 as D (5 bases). Germline values: CDR1 MNHEY, CDR2 SMNVEV (reference sequence). The CDR3 sequence is 16 residues long. V dropped 4 bases and J dropped 2 bases, with 15 bases sitting between them. The CDR3 sequence is CASSSLAGRAGNTIYF. The CDR3 nucleotides read TGTGCCAGCAGTTCACTCGCGGGACGAGCTGGAAACACCATATATTTT.

This clonotype was observed a few times. This chain joins TRBV27 and TRBJ2-1; D may correspond to TRBD1 or TRBD2 (6 bases each). V was cut by 3 bases and J by 2 bases, with 17 bases left in between. This CDR3 is 17 amino acids long. Germline CDR1 and CDR2: MNHEY and SMNVEV (reference sequence). The CDR3 DNA follows: TGTGCCAGCAGTTTGGGGGGCTGGGCGGGTGCCTACAATGAGCAGTTCTTC. Its translation is CASSLGGWAGAYNEQFF.

The V call is TRBV5-1, the J call TRBJ2-1, with a possible D match to TRBD2 (7 bases). The ends were cut back, 0 bases at V and 8 bases at J, with 15 bases in the middle. The germline V gene encodes CDR1 SGHRS and CDR2 YFSETQ. CDR3 size: 15 residues. The CDR3 region has the DNA TGCGCCAGCAGCTTGGCGGGGGGCTTATTTTATGAGCAGTTCTTC. Its translation is CASSLAGGLFYEQFF.

A few counts support this clonotype. The chain uses TRBV5-1 and TRBJ1-4; unclear D gene. CDR3 length: 14 amino acids. Between the trimmed V and J ends, which lost 4 bases and 2 bases, there was a span of 9 bases. From germline, CDR1 is SGHRS and CDR2 YFSETQ. The CDR3 is CASSQVATNEKLFF. For the CDR3, the DNA is TGCGCCAGCAGCCAGGTGGCGACTAATGAAAAACTGTTTTTT.

The chain recombines TRBV5-1 with TRBJ2-5; D is unclear. The CDR3 extends over 14 amino acids. V lost 3 bases, J lost 0 bases, and 9 bases lay in between. Per germline, CDR1 SGHRS and CDR2 YFSETQ. This CDR3 reads CASSSLPNQETQYF. The CDR3 coding sequence is TGCGCCAGCAGCTCGCTACCGAACCAAGAGACCCAGTACTTC.

This chain uses TRBV4-2 with TRBJ2-7; D uncertain. Germline CDR1 reads LGHNA; CDR2 reads YNFKEQ. The V end was cut by 2 bases, the J end by 0 bases, with 8 bases between. The CDR3 has 14 residues. CDR3 sequence reads: CASSQRAYSYEQYF. The CDR3 coding sequence is TGTGCCAGCAGCCAAAGGGCTTACTCCTACGAGCAGTACTTC.

The chain couples TRBV5-1 to TRBJ2-7; D might be TRBD1 (7 bases). The CDR3 sequence is 15 residues long. V dropped 2 bases and J dropped 1 base, with 13 bases sitting between them. The germline V gene has CDR1 SGHRS and CDR2 YFSETQ. This CDR3 is CASSFSAGQSYEQYF. The CDR3 DNA follows: TGCGCCAGCAGCTTCTCCGCGGGACAGTCCTACGAGCAGTACTTC.

The chain recombines TRBV6-5 with TRBJ1-1; no reliable D call. The germline CDR1 and CDR2 sequences are MNHEY and SVGAGI. This CDR3 comprises 12 residues. V was pared by 6 bases and J by 8 bases, with 13 bases between. The CDR3 coding sequence is TGTGCCAGCAGACTAATTGGGTACGAAGCTTTCTTT. The encoded protein is CASRLIGYEAFF.